This TCR beta chain emerged from a study of shared clonotypes between healthy human individuals. Study at large: The cohort comprised a couple of women and a few men. Their ages spanned 18 to 49 years. The study, taken as a whole, reports: What limited the represented genetic and exposure-history diversity was the small number of donors. Clonotype sharing among donors was expected to depend on sequencing depth.

V lost 0 bases, J lost 5 bases, and 14 bases lay in between. The CDR3 runs to 15 residues. Germline V gene data show CDR1 as SGHAT and CDR2 as FQNNGV. Assay: immunoSEQ multiplex PCR; the TCRdb copy retains only in-frame clones and omits some. The table shows 400,000 to 500,000 clones, with about 82% occurring only once. Turning to this clone: Its antigen is as yet unknown.

The TCR originated in a woman aged 40 to 55 in good health. Some clones in this sample may be carry-over from other donors' samples. This chain connects TRBV11-2 to TRBJ2-7; possibly TRBD1 for D (5 bases). Sequencing was done on a sample of PBMCs. CDR3 DNA: TGTGCCAGCAGCTTAGATTGGGGCACCACCAACGAGCAGTACTTC. Residues: CASSLDWGTTNEQYF.